This passage covers 27 T cell receptor beta chains from one sample sequenced in a study of blood T cell repertoires in COVID-19. The repertoire was sequenced with immunoSEQ multiplex PCR; TCRdb's copy has only in-frame clones and lacks some. This table holds around 98,000 clones, roughly 83% found once. The specimen was peripheral blood. Source of these receptors: a woman aged 55-70 years with acute or convalescent COVID-19.

This rearrangement joins TRBV7-3 to TRBJ1-3; 9 bases map to TRBD1. J gave up 0 bases and V 5 bases, and 5 bases lay outside the gene matches. The CDR3 covers 16 residues. Germline CDR1 is SGHTA and CDR2 is FQGTGA. Written as DNA, the CDR3 is TGTGCCAGCAGCGCGACAGGGGGATTCTCTGGAAACACCATATATTTT. The encoded protein is CASSATGGFSGNTIYF.

The chain couples TRBV5-1 to TRBJ1-3; D not resolved. The V gene's germline CDR1 is SGHRS and CDR2 YFSETQ. V was pared by 4 bases and J by 0 bases, with 11 bases between. The CDR3 runs to 15 residues. The CDR3: CASSPWRGSGNTIYF. CDR3 nucleotides: TGCGCCAGCAGCCCGTGGCGGGGCTCTGGAAACACCATATATTTT.

This chain uses TRBV30 with TRBJ2-7; 14 bases match TRBD2. Germline V lookup: CDR1 GTSNPN, CDR2 SVGIG (reference sequence). Germline trimming cut 2 bases from V and 7 bases from J; bases unmatched to any gene: 13. The CDR3 has 17 residues. CDR3 in DNA: TGTGCCTGGAGTCCACGAAACCGACTAGCGGGGGGGCATGAGCAGTACTTC. Its translation: CAWSPRNRLAGGHEQYF.

For the CDR3, the DNA is TGTGCCAGCAGCCACGACCTAGCCTCTGGGGCCAACGTCCTGACTTTC. This encodes CASSHDLASGANVLTF. The chain uses TRBV7-9 and TRBJ2-6; TRBD2 is a possible D gene (5 bases). The V end lost 5 bases, the J end lost 0 bases, and 11 bases lay between the germline ends. The germline CDR1 and CDR2 sequences are SEHNR and FQNEAQ (reference sequence). CDR3 length: 16 amino acids.

This clone was seen only once. For the CDR3, the DNA is TGTGCCAGCAGTCGACGACAGGGGGCCCCCGGCCAGACCCAGTACTTC. It encodes CASSRRQGAPGQTQYF. This chain uses TRBV28 with TRBJ2-5; 10 bases are shared with TRBD1. The CDR3 runs to 16 residues. The V gene's germline CDR1 is MDHEN and CDR2 SYDVKM. Trimming cost V 5 bases and J 6 bases; bases outside gene matches: 12.

The chain uses TRBV11-3 and TRBJ1-1; no clear D. Germline CDR1 SGHNT, CDR2 YENEEA. The V and J ends lost 5 bases and 7 bases respectively, with 14 bases between them. This CDR3 comprises 13 residues. This chain's CDR3 is CASSPRTGNEAFF. CDR3 in DNA: TGTGCCAGCAGCCCCCGGACCGGGAATGAAGCTTTCTTT.

This clone has a single count. The gene calls are TRBV5-5 and TRBJ1-6; 8 bases line up with TRBD1. The CDR3 has 14 residues. Germline loops: CDR1 SGHKS, CDR2 YYEKEE (reference sequence). J gave up 5 bases and V 5 bases, and 3 bases lay outside the gene matches. CDR3 nucleotides: TGTGCCAGCAGTTACAGGGGGAATAATTCACCCCTCCACTTT. This translates into CASSYRGNNSPLHF.

The chain is built from TRBV4-3 and TRBJ2-2, with D perhaps matching TRBD2 (5 bases). CDR1 and CDR2 from the germline V gene are LGHNA and YSLEER. V was trimmed by 4 bases and J by 3 bases, leaving 9 bases between them. The length of the CDR3 is 14 residues. The CDR3 DNA reads TGCGCCAGCAGCCCCAGCGGCTACACCGGGGAGCTGTTTTTT. Amino acids: CASSPSGYTGELFF.

Worth noting for this clone: One end of the junction is discordant with germline, which a read error may explain. V is TRBV7-7 and J is TRBJ2-3, with a tentative D call TRBD1 (6 bases). The germline gives CDR1 SSHAT, CDR2 FNYEAQ (reference sequence). The CDR3 sequence is 15 residues long. CDR3 nucleotide sequence: TGTGCTAGCAGCTTAGGCACAGGGAGCACAGATACGCAGTATTTT. Its protein product is CASSLGTGSTDTQYF.

The chain uses TRBV6-2 or TRBV6-3 and TRBJ2-7; 8 bases are shared with TRBD1. The V gene end was trimmed by 7 bases and the J gene end by 4 bases; junction bases not matched to a gene: 9. CDR1 MNHEY and CDR2 SVGEGT come from the germline V gene. The CDR3 has 14 amino acids. The CDR3 nucleotides are TGTGCCAGCAACCCCCCGGGACAGGAGTACGAGCAGTACTTC. Translation gives CASNPPGQEYEQYF.

The rearrangement links TRBV5-6 to TRBJ1-2; 11 bases map to TRBD1. The V gene end was trimmed by 4 bases and the J gene end by 1 base; junction bases not matched to a gene: 9. The CDR3 consists of 17 residues. In germline, CDR1 is SGHDT, CDR2 YYEEEE. In DNA form, the CDR3 reads TGTGCCAGCAGCCCAGGGACAGGGGGGCCCTTTAACTATGGCTACACCTTC. It encodes CASSPGTGGPFNYGYTF.

The chain couples TRBV4-2 to TRBJ2-5; D uncertain. Deletions cut 0 bases from V and 5 bases from J, with 10 bases between. CDR1 is LGHNA, CDR2 YNFKEQ, per germline. This CDR3 contains 14 residues. The CDR3 region is CASSQDFSRETQYF. DNA for the CDR3: TGTGCCAGCAGCCAAGATTTCAGTCGCGAGACCCAGTACTTC.

The J gene is TRBJ1-2, the V gene TRBV28, with D uncertain. Trimming shortened V by 1 base and J by 3 bases, and 9 bases separated the two germline ends. The CDR3 extends over 14 amino acids. Germline loops: CDR1 MDHEN, CDR2 SYDVKM. DNA for the CDR3: TGTGCCAGCAGTTTATACGGGGTGGACTATGGCTACACCTTC. This sequence encodes CASSLYGVDYGYTF.

The V and J genes are TRBV7-3 and TRBJ1-2; 8 bases align to TRBD1. Germline CDR1 and CDR2: SGHTA and FQGTGA. V trimming: 5 bases; J trimming: 5 bases; junction bases outside the gene matches: 7. This CDR3 region has 14 residues. The CDR3 region is CASSVGQGNYGYTF. The CDR3 coding sequence is TGTGCCAGCAGCGTCGGACAGGGAAATTATGGCTACACCTTC.

The rearrangement uses TRBV9 and TRBJ1-1; 8 bases line up with TRBD1. The germline gives CDR1 SGDLS, CDR2 YYNGEE. V trimming: 0 bases; J trimming: 1 base; junction bases outside the gene matches: 2. The CDR3 is 15 residues long. This chain's CDR3 is CASSVEDRENTEAFF. As DNA, the CDR3 is TGTGCCAGCAGCGTAGAGGACAGGGAGAACACTGAAGCTTTCTTT.

The rearrangement links TRBV30 to TRBJ1-4; no definite D call. Trimming took off 1 base at V and 8 bases at J, with 11 bases between the two ends. In germline, CDR1 is GTSNPN, CDR2 SVGIG (reference sequence). This CDR3 comprises 13 residues. For the CDR3, the DNA is TGTGCCTGGAGTGCAACCCGGAGGGAAAAACTGTTTTTT. Encoded protein: CAWSATRREKLFF.

The CDR3 protein is CASSLYGLSYGYTF. CDR3 DNA: TGCGCCAGCAGCTTGTACGGTCTCTCCTATGGCTACACCTTC. The V and J genes are TRBV5-1 and TRBJ1-2; D is ambiguous. This CDR3 comprises 14 residues. Per the germline V gene, CDR1 is SGHRS and CDR2 is YFSETQ. V lost 1 base and J lost 4, with 11 bases in between.

This chain joins TRBV19 and TRBJ2-2; tentatively, D is TRBD2 (7 bases). The CDR3 extends over 13 amino acids. V lost 9 bases, J lost 2 bases, and 10 bases lay in between. Germline lookup yields CDR1 LNHDA and CDR2 SQIVND (reference sequence). In DNA, the CDR3 is TGTGCCAGCGGGGGGCCAAACACCGGGGAGCTGTTTTTT. Residues: CASGGPNTGELFF.

The J gene is TRBJ2-2, the V gene TRBV24-1; perhaps TRBD2 as D (5 bases). In germline, CDR1 is KGHDR, CDR2 SFDVKD. This CDR3 has 18 residues. Trimming cost V 0 bases and J 4 bases, with 17 bases left between them. CDR3 DNA sequence: TGTGCCACCAGTGATTTGGCGTTGCAGGAGGTGTCCACCGGGGAGCTGTTTTTT. It is translated as CATSDLALQEVSTGELFF.

The V gene is TRBV30, the J gene TRBJ1-6; 10 bases agree with TRBD1. Trimming took 2 bases from V and 5 from J; bases not matched to a gene: 15. This CDR3 region has 19 residues. Germline CDR1 is GTSNPN and CDR2 is SVGIG (reference sequence). In DNA form, the CDR3 reads TGTGCCTGGAGTTATACAGGACCGGGACAGGGGCCTCATAATTCACCCCTCCACTTT. This sequence encodes CAWSYTGPGQGPHNSPLHF.

The chain couples TRBV4-1 to TRBJ1-2; 7 bases are shared with TRBD1. With 1 base clipped from V and 4 bases from J, the junction kept 0 bases outside the gene matches. CDR1 and CDR2 from the germline V gene are MGHRA and YSYEKL. This CDR3 has 13 residues. In DNA form, the CDR3 reads TGCGCCAGCAGCCAAGGGGACAGCTATGGCTACACCTTC. It specifies CASSQGDSYGYTF.

The rearrangement links TRBV5-4 to TRBJ2-7; D uncertain. Germline CDR1 reads SGHNT; CDR2 reads YYREEE (reference sequence). The V gene lost 4 bases and the J gene lost 1 base, with 12 bases spanning the gap. This CDR3 has 14 amino acids. CDR3 residues: CASSDERGSYEQYF. In DNA form, the CDR3 reads TGTGCCAGCAGCGACGAAAGAGGATCCTACGAGCAGTACTTC.

The CDR3 spells CASRRFSGDQPQHF. The CDR3 DNA reads as TGTGCCAGCAGAAGGTTTTCAGGGGACCAGCCCCAGCATTTT. V and J are TRBV27 and TRBJ1-5, with D perhaps TRBD1 (6 bases). V gave up 6 bases and J gave up 7 bases, with 16 bases separating them. In germline, CDR1 is MNHEY, CDR2 SMNVEV (reference sequence). This CDR3 contains 14 residues.

CDR3 nucleotides: TGCAGCGTTGGTGCTGGGGCCCGTCGGAGCGAGCAGTACTTC. It codes for CSVGAGARRSEQYF. The chain links TRBV29-1 to TRBJ2-7; tentative D call: TRBD1 (5 bases). This CDR3 spans 14 amino acids. Germline CDR1 and CDR2: SQVTM and ANQGSEA. With 4 bases removed from V and 6 bases from J, the gap between germline ends came to 19 bases.

The chain is built from TRBV9 and TRBJ1-2; tentative D call: TRBD1 (5 bases). CDR3 length: 15 amino acids. Trimming removed 0 bases from V and 3 bases from J, with 12 bases in between. Germline CDR1 is SGDLS and CDR2 is YYNGEE. In DNA form, the CDR3 reads TGTGCCAGCAGCGTAGAAGACAGAGGATACTATGGCTACACCTTC. This encodes CASSVEDRGYYGYTF.

This clone was detected only once. This rearrangement joins TRBV9 to TRBJ1-5; TRBD1 might be the D (5 bases). V was shortened by 3 bases and J by 4 bases, with 17 bases between the two germline ends. Germline V gene data show CDR1 as SGDLS and CDR2 as YYNGEE. The CDR3 contains 16 residues. CDR3 bases: TGTGCCAGCAGCGAGGTCCGGGGGGGAGAGAATCAGCCCCAGCATTTT. The encoded protein is CASSEVRGGENQPQHF.

The CDR3 spells CAWSVGVRGINTDTQYF. The CDR3 nucleotides are TGTGCCTGGAGTGTGGGGGTGCGGGGTATAAACACAGATACGCAGTATTTT. The V call is TRBV30, the J call TRBJ2-3; D may be TRBD2 (6 bases). The CDR3 totals 17 residues. Trimming pared 0 bases from V and 2 bases from J, leaving 18 bases between. The germline V gene encodes CDR1 GTSNPN and CDR2 SVGIG (reference sequence).